Listed below are T cell receptor beta chains from one sample, sequenced in a study of T cell clones after liver transplantation. Sequenced by immunoSEQ multiplex PCR; TCRdb stores in-frame clones only, minus some. The sample carries 2,000 to 2,500 clones, more than 20% recorded once. The antigens these receptors bind are not known. The source material was CD8+ T cells from cultured PBMCs. These TCRs come from a human patient who received a liver transplant. Some of the T cells may derive from the graft donor. Both conserved end residues are part of each CDR3. The D gene is left open where the match is weak. The listing skips clone size in some rows; elsewhere it reads once, few, many or a size class.

v_gene: TRBV29-1
d_gene: NA
j_gene: TRBJ2-1
abundance: NA
CDR3aa: CSAGGWDYNEQFF
CDR3nt: TGCAGCGCAGGAGGTTGGGACTACAATGAGCAGTTCTTC

v_gene: TRBV9
d_gene: NA
j_gene: TRBJ2-1
abundance: few
CDR3aa: CASSGGNYNEQFF
CDR3nt: TGTGCCAGCAGCGGGGGGAACTACAATGAGCAGTTCTTC

v_gene: TRBV27
d_gene: NA
j_gene: TRBJ1-5
abundance: large
CDR3aa: CASSFRGFSNQPQHF
CDR3nt: TGTGCCAGCAGTTTCCGGGGTTTTAGCAATCAGCCCCAGCATTTT

v_gene: TRBV4-1
d_gene: NA
j_gene: TRBJ1-1
abundance: medium-sized
CDR3aa: CASSQSYPVNTEAFF
CDR3nt: TGCGCCAGCAGCCAAAGCTACCCAGTGAACACTGAAGCTTTCTTT

v_gene: TRBV11-2
d_gene: NA
j_gene: TRBJ1-1
abundance: few
CDR3aa: CASSSTSGEVNTEAFF
CDR3nt: TGTGCCAGCAGCTCGACCTCGGGAGAGGTGAACACTGAAGCTTTCTTT

v_gene: TRBV5-1
d_gene: NA
j_gene: TRBJ2-7
abundance: NA
CDR3aa: CASSLSLPSYEQYF
CDR3nt: TGCGCCAGCAGCTTGAGTCTACCCTCCTACGAGCAGTACTTC

v_gene: TRBV7-1
d_gene: NA
j_gene: TRBJ2-2
abundance: NA
CDR3aa: CASSRLTNTGELFF
CDR3nt: TGTGCCAGCAGCAGGCTAACGAACACCGGGGAGCTGTTTTTT

v_gene: TRBV28
d_gene: TRBD2
j_gene: TRBJ2-1
abundance: NA
CDR3aa: CASSTAGLAGYNEQFF
CDR3nt: TGTGCCAGCAGTACTGCGGGACTAGCGGGTTACAATGAGCAGTTCTTC

v_gene: TRBV28
d_gene: TRBD2
j_gene: TRBJ2-3
abundance: medium-sized
CDR3aa: CASSYVPTSGVPTDTQYF
CDR3nt: TGTGCCAGCAGTTACGTTCCGACTAGCGGGGTTCCCACAGATACGCAGTATTTT

v_gene: TRBV7-9
d_gene: NA
j_gene: TRBJ2-7
abundance: few
CDR3aa: CASSLAPGGPEGDEQYF
CDR3nt: TGTGCCAGCAGCTTAGCGCCTGGGGGGCCGGAGGGGGACGAGCAGTACTTC

v_gene: TRBV6-5
d_gene: NA
j_gene: TRBJ1-2
abundance: few
CDR3aa: CASLGPTYGYTF
CDR3nt: TGTGCCAGCCTGGGACCGACCTATGGCTACACCTTC

v_gene: TRBV19
d_gene: TRBD1
j_gene: TRBJ2-7
abundance: large
CDR3aa: CASSMGTGAYEQYF
CDR3nt: TGTGCCAGTAGTATGGGGACAGGGGCTTACGAGCAGTACTTC

v_gene: TRBV9
d_gene: NA
j_gene: TRBJ2-7
abundance: NA
CDR3aa: CASSQSGVAGTITYEQYF
CDR3nt: TGTGCCAGCAGCCAATCAGGCGTCGCAGGAACTATCACCTACGAGCAGTACTTC

v_gene: TRBV5-8
d_gene: NA
j_gene: TRBJ1-2
abundance: NA
CDR3aa: CASSYIHPRKNYGYTF
CDR3nt: TGTGCCAGCTCGTATATTCATCCACGAAAGAACTATGGCTACACCTTC

v_gene: TRBV7-6
d_gene: NA
j_gene: TRBJ2-1
abundance: large
CDR3aa: CASSIGPGDEQFF
CDR3nt: TGTGCCAGCAGCATTGGCCCAGGGGATGAGCAGTTCTTC

v_gene: TRBV7-1
d_gene: TRBD1
j_gene: TRBJ2-7
abundance: NA
CDR3aa: CASSHGTGYEQYF
CDR3nt: TGTGCCAGCAGCCACGGGACAGGCTACGAGCAGTACTTC

v_gene: TRBV19
d_gene: TRBD2
j_gene: TRBJ2-7
abundance: large
CDR3aa: CASSPGVAGAYEQYF
CDR3nt: TGTGCCAGTAGTCCGGGAGTAGCGGGTGCCTACGAGCAGTACTTC

v_gene: TRBV5-1
d_gene: NA
j_gene: TRBJ2-7
abundance: large
CDR3aa: CASSLTAGDVEQYF
CDR3nt: TGCGCCAGCAGCCTGACCGCAGGGGACGTCGAGCAGTACTTC

v_gene: TRBV18
d_gene: NA
j_gene: TRBJ2-7
abundance: large
CDR3aa: CASSDSYEQYF
CDR3nt: TGTGCCAGCTCAGACTCCTACGAGCAGTACTTC

v_gene: TRBV5-4
d_gene: NA
j_gene: TRBJ1-2
abundance: few
CDR3aa: CASSPTPRDDYGYTF
CDR3nt: TGTGCCAGCAGCCCGACGCCCAGGGATGACTATGGCTACACCTTC

v_gene: TRBV11-2
d_gene: TRBD1
j_gene: TRBJ2-7
abundance: few
CDR3aa: CASSHGTGYEQYF
CDR3nt: TGTGCCAGCAGCCACGGGACAGGCTACGAGCAGTACTTC

v_gene: TRBV11-1
d_gene: NA
j_gene: TRBJ1-1
abundance: NA
CDR3aa: CASSLSSGERGTEAFF
CDR3nt: TGTGCCAGCAGCTTATCGTCGGGGGAGAGAGGCACTGAAGCTTTCTTT

v_gene: TRBV9
d_gene: NA
j_gene: TRBJ1-5
abundance: few
CDR3aa: CASSVGGGNQPQHF
CDR3nt: TGTGCCAGCAGCGTAGGAGGGGGCAATCAGCCCCAGCATTTT